This T cell receptor beta chain was sequenced during a study of cytomegalovirus exposure and HLA in healthy donors. The V gene lost 2 bases and the J gene lost 5 bases, with 4 bases spanning the gap. Germline lookup yields CDR1 MNHNS and CDR2 SASEGT. The CDR3 runs to 11 residues. Researchers ran the PCR with 60 Vbeta and 13 Jbeta primers. The assay was immunoSEQ multiplex PCR, and TCRdb's table has in-frame clones only and misses some. This repertoire shows about 130,000 clones, around three quarters found once; its top ten account for approximately 1.7%. The clonotype was recovered from a woman aged 45 to 65 in good health and CMV-seronegative. The chain joins TRBV6-1 to TRBJ2-7, with D unresolved. Sequencing was performed on PBMCs. The CDR3 protein is CASSEFDEQYF. CDR3 coding DNA: TGTGCCAGCAGTGAATTCGACGAGCAGTACTTC.